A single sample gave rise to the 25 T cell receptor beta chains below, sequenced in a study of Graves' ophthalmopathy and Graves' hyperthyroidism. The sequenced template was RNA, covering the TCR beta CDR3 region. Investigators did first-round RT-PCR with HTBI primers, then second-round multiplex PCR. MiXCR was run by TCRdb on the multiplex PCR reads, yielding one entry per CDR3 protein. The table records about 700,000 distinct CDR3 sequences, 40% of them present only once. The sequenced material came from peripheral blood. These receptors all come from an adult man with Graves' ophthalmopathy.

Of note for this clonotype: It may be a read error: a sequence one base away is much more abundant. The CDR3 coding sequence is TGTGCCAGCAGCCCTGGCAGGAATGAAAGACTGTTTTTT. Its protein product is CASSPGRNERLFF. V usage is TRBV7-9 and J usage is TRBJ1-4; no definite D call. CDR3 length: 13 amino acids. The germline gives CDR1 SEHNR, CDR2 FQNEAQ (reference sequence).

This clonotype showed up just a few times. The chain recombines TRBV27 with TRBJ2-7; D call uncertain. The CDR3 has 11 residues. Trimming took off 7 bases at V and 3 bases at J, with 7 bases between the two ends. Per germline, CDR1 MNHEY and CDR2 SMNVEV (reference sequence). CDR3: CASNSGYEQYF. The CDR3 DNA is TGTGCCAGCAACTCGGGCTACGAGCAGTACTTC.

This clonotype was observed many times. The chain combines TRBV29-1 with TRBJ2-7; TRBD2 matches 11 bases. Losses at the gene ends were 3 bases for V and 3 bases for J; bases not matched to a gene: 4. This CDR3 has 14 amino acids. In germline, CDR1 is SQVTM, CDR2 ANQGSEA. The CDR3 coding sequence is TGCAGCGTTGAGACTAGCGGGATTAACTACGAGCAGTACTTC. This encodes CSVETSGINYEQYF.

The CDR3 DNA reads TGTGCCAGCAGCTTGTTTTCTCGAGGCTACACCTTC. As protein: CASSLFSRGYTF. This chain links TRBV7-2 with TRBJ1-2, with unresolved D. The CDR3 has 12 amino acids. Germline V gene sequence: CDR1 SGHTA, CDR2 FQGNSA. V dropped 3 bases and J dropped 8 bases, with 10 bases sitting between them. The full variable domain, rest sourced from reference TRBV7-2 and TRBJ1-2, is GAGVSQSPSNKVTEKGKDVELRCDPISGHTALYWYRQSLGQGLEFLIYFQGNSAPDKSGLPSDRFSAERTGGSVSTLTIQRTQQEDSAVYLCASSLFSRGYTFGSGTRLTVV.

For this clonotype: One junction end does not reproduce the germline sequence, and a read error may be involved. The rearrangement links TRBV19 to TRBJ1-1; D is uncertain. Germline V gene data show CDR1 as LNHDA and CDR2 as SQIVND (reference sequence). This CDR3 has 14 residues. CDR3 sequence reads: CASSIGAGSTEAFF. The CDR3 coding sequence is TGTGCCAGTAGTATAGGAGCGGGAAGCACTGAAGCTTTCTTC.

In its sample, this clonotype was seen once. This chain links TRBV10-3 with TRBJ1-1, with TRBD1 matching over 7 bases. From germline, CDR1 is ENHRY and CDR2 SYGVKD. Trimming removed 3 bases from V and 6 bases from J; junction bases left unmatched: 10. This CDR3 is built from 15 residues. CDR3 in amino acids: CAISDQDRSVPEAFF. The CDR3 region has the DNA TGTGCCATCAGTGACCAGGACAGGTCGGTGCCTGAAGCTTTCTTT.

The CDR3 spells CAIAGPDTQYF. DNA of the CDR3: TGTGCCATCGCGGGACCAGATACGCAGTATTTT. The chain carries TRBV10-3 and TRBJ2-3; tentative D call: TRBD2 (6 bases). The CDR3 is 11 residues long. V lost 8 bases to trimming and J lost 4 bases, with 7 bases between them. Germline assignment: CDR1 ENHRY and CDR2 SYGVKD.

CDR3 nucleotides: TGTGCCAGCAGCTTATATCCGGGTCAGCCCCAGCATTTT. Translating gives CASSLYPGQPQHF. The genes are TRBV9 and TRBJ1-5; D unclear. Deletions cut 4 bases from V and 6 bases from J, with 11 bases between. The V gene's germline CDR1 is SGDLS and CDR2 YYNGEE. The CDR3 is 13 amino acids.

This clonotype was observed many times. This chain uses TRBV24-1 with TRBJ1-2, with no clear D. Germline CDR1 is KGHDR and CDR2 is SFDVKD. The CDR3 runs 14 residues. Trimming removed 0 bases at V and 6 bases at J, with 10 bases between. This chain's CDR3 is CATSDLVKLNGYTF. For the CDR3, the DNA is TGTGCCACCAGTGATTTGGTCAAGCTAAATGGCTACACCTTC.

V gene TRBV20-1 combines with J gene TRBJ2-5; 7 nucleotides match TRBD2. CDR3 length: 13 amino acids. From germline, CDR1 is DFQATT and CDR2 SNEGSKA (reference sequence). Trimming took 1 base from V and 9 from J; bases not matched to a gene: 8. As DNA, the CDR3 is TGCAGTGCTAGAGTTCCTGGCCTAGCGGCCCAGTACTTC. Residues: CSARVPGLAAQYF.

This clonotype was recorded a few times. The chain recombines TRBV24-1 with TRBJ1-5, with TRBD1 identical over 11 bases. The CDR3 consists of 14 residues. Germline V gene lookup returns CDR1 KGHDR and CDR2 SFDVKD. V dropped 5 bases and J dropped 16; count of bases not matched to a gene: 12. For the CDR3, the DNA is TGTGCCACCAGTGCGGGACAGGGGGTTCGGGAACACCATTTT. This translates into CATSAGQGVREHHF.

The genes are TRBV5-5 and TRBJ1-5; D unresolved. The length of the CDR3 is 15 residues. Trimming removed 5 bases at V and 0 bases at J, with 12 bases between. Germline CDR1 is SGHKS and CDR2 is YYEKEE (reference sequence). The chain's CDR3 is CASSYSWNSNQPQHF. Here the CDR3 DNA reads TGTGCCAGCAGTTACTCTTGGAATAGCAATCAGCCCCAGCATTTT.

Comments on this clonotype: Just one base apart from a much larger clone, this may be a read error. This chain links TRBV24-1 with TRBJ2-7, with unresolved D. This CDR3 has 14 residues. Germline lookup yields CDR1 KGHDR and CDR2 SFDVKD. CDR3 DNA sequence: TGTGCCACCGGTGATTCCACCCGGGCGTACGAGCAGTACTTC. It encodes CATGDSTRAYEQYF.

CDR3 protein: CASSLGTGSTNEKLFF. The CDR3 bases are TGTGCCAGTAGCCTCGGGACAGGGTCAACTAATGAAAAACTGTTTTTT. V gene TRBV19 combines with J gene TRBJ1-4; 9 bases agree with TRBD1. The germline V gene has CDR1 LNHDA and CDR2 SQIVND (reference sequence). V dropped 6 bases and J dropped 0; count of bases not matched to a gene: 5. CDR3 size: 16 residues. Supplemented by reference TRBV19 and TRBJ1-4, the full variable domain reads DGGITQSPKYLFRKEGQNVTLSCEQNLNHDAMYWYRQDPGQGLRLIYYSQIVNDFQKGDIAEGYSVSREKKESFPLTVTSAQKNPTAFYLCASSLGTGSTNEKLFFGSGTQLSVL.

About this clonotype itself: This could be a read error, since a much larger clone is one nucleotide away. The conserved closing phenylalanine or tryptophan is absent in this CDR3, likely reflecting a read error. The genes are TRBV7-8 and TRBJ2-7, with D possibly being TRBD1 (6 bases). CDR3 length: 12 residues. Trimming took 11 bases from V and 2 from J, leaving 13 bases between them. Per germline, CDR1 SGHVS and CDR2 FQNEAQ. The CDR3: CASGTPTYEQYL. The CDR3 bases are TGTGCCTCCGGGACACCTACCTACGAGCAGTACCTC.

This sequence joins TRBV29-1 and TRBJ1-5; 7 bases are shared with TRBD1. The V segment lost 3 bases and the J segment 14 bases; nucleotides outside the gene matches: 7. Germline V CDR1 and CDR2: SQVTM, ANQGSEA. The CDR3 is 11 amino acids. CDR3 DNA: TGCAGCGTTGAGCGAGGGGGCTACGAGCATTTT. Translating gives CSVERGGYEHF.

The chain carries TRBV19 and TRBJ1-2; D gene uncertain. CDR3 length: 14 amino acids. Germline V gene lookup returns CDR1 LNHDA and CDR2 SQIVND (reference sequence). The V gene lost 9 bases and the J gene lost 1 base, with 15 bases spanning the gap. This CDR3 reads CASSISGNNYGYTF. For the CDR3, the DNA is TGTGCCAGCTCAATCTCCGGGAATAACTATGGCTACACCTTC. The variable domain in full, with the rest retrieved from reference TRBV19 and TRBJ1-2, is DGGITQSPKYLFRKEGQNVTLSCEQNLNHDAMYWYRQDPGQGLRLIYYSQIVNDFQKGDIAEGYSVSREKKESFPLTVTSAQKNPTAFYLCASSISGNNYGYTFGSGTRLTVV.

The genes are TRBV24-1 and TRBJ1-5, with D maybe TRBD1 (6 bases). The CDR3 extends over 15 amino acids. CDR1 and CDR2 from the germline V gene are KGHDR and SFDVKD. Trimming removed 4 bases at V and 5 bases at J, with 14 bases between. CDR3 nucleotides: TGTGCCACCAGTGAGGCAGGGCCAGGGGATCAGCCCCAGCATTTT. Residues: CATSEAGPGDQPQHF.

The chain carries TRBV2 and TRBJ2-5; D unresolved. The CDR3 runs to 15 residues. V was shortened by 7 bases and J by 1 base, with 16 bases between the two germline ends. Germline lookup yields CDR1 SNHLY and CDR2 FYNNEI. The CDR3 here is CASKVGPVTQETQYF. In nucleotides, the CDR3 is TGTGCCAGCAAGGTAGGCCCAGTGACCCAAGAGACCCAGTACTTC.

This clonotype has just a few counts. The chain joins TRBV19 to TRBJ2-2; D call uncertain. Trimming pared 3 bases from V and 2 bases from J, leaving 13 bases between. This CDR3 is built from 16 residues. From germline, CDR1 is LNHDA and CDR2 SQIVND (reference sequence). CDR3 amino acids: CASSIRARLNTGELFF. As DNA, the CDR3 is TGTGCCAGTAGTATCCGGGCTAGACTCAACACCGGGGAGCTGTTTTTT.

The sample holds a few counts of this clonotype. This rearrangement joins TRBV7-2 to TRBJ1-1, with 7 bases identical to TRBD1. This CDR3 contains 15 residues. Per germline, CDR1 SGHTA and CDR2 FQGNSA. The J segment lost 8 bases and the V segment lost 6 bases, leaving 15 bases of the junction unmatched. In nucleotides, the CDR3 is TGTGCCAGCAGTTGGGAAATCGACAGGGCTTCCGAAGCTTTCTTT. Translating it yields CASSWEIDRASEAFF.

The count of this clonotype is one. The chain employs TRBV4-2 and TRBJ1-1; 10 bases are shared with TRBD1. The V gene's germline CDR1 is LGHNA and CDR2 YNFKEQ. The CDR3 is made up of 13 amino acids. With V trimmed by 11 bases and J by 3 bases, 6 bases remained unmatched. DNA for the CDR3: TGTGCCTGGGTGGGACAGGGGCACACTGAAGCTTTCTTT. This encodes CAWVGQGHTEAFF.

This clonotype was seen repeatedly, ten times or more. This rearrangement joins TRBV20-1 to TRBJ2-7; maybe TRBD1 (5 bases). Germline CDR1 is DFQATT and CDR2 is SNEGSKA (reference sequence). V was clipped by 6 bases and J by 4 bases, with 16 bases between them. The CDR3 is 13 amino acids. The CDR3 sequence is CSAKDSPAYEQYF. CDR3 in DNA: TGCAGTGCCAAAGACAGCCCCGCTTACGAGCAGTACTTC.

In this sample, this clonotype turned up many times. The CDR3 reads CASSPDRGKPQHF. The CDR3 bases are TGTGCCAGCAGCCCCGACAGGGGGAAGCCCCAGCATTTT. The rearrangement links TRBV7-9 to TRBJ1-5, with 9 bases matching TRBD1. CDR1 and CDR2 from the germline V gene are SEHNR and FQNEAQ (reference sequence). This CDR3 spans 13 amino acids. Trimming at V came to 5 bases and at J to 8 bases, leaving 4 bases not matched to a gene. Together with reference TRBV7-9 and TRBJ1-5, the CDR3 gives the full variable domain: DTGVSQNPRHKITKRGQNVTFRCDPISEHNRLYWYRQTLGQGPEFLTYFQNEAQLEKSRLLSDRFSAERPKGSFSTLEIQRTEQGDSAMYLCASSPDRGKPQHFGDGTRLSIL.

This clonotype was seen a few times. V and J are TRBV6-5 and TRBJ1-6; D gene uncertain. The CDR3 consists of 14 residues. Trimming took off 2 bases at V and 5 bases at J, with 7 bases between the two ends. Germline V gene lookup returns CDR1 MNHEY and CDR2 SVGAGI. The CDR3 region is CASSYAENNSPLHF. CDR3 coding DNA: TGTGCCAGCAGTTACGCAGAGAATAATTCACCCCTCCACTTT.